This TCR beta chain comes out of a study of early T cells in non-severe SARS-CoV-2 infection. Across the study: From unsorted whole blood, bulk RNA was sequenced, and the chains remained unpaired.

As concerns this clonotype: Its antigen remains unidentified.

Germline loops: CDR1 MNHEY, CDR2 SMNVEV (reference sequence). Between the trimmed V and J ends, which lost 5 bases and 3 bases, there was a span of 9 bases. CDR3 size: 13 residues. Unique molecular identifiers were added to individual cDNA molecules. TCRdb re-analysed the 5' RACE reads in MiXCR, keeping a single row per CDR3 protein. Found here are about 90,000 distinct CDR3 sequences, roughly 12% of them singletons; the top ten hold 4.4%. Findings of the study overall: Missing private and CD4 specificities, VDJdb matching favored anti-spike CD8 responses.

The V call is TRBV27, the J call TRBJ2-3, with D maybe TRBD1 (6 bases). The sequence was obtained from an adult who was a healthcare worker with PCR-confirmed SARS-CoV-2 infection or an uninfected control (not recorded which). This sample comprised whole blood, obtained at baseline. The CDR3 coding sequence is TGTGCCAGCAGTCCAAGGGGGACAGATACGCAGTATTTT. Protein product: CASSPRGTDTQYF.